This entry concerns a single T cell receptor beta chain. The record originates from a study of blood T cell repertoires in COVID-19. Assay: immunoSEQ multiplex PCR; the TCRdb copy retains only in-frame clones and omits some. The sample lists about 89,000 clones; about 95% were seen once. Trimming cost V 2 bases and J 10 bases, with 12 bases left between them. CDR3 length: 14 amino acids. Germline V gene lookup returns CDR1 SGHTA and CDR2 FQGNSA. This sequence originates from a human donor with active COVID-19. The donor label of this sample is uncertain. Sequenced: peripheral blood. V usage is TRBV7-2 and J usage is TRBJ1-6; perhaps TRBD1 as D (5 bases). The CDR3 bases are TGTGCCAGCAGCTTAACAGGACCAGAGTCACCCCTCCACTTT. Translated: CASSLTGPESPLHF.